The rows below give T cell receptor beta chains drawn from one sample of a study of blood T cell repertoires in COVID-19. TCRdb keeps only in-frame clones here, not all; method: immunoSEQ multiplex PCR. The repertoire holds around 210,000 clones, with more than 70% as singletons. Sequenced sample: peripheral blood. These receptors came from a man in his forties or fifties with COVID-19, enrolled during active disease. Each CDR3 is given with its conserved first and last residue. D genes are given only for firm matches. Rows give clone size only sometimes, using once, few, many, or a class for an expanded clone.

clone_size,cdr3_length,j_call,d_call,v_call,cdr3_aa,cdr3_nt
NA,15,TRBJ2-7,TRBD2,TRBV5-4,CASSQGLAMTYEQYF,TGTGCCAGCAGCCAGGGACTAGCGATGACCTACGAGCAGTACTTC
few,13,TRBJ1-5,NA,TRBV15,CATSWESNQPQHF,TGTGCCACCTCGTGGGAGAGCAATCAGCCCCAGCATTTT
NA,15,TRBJ2-3,NA,TRBV5-6,CASSYRVGGGDTQYF,TGTGCCAGCAGTTACCGGGTGGGAGGGGGAGATACGCAGTATTTT
NA,13,TRBJ1-5,TRBD1,TRBV7-3,CASSRTGNQPQHF,TGTGCCAGCAGCAGGACAGGAAATCAGCCCCAGCATTTT
NA,18,TRBJ2-3,TRBD2,TRBV4-2,CASSQDGTSGGSTDTQYF,TGTGCCAGCAGCCAAGATGGGACTAGCGGAGGAAGCACAGATACGCAGTATTTT
NA,15,TRBJ1-3,NA,TRBV6-7,CASRHTGNSGNTIYF,TGTGCCAGCAGGCATACCGGGAACTCTGGAAACACCATATATTTT
NA,14,TRBJ1-6,NA,TRBV7-8,CASSLRGNNSPLHF,TGTGCCAGCAGCTTAAGAGGAAACAATTCACCCCTCCACTTT
NA,13,TRBJ2-7,NA,TRBV25-1,CASSGPLAGEQYF,TGTGCCAGCAGTGGACCCCTTGCGGGCGAGCAGTACTTC
NA,14,TRBJ1-5,NA,TRBV5-1,CASSLGGGNQPQHF,TGCGCCAGCAGCTTGGGGGGGGGCAATCAGCCCCAGCATTTT
NA,16,TRBJ2-3,TRBD2,TRBV7-6,CASSLARTSGADTQYF,TGTGCCAGCAGCTTAGCCAGGACTAGCGGAGCAGATACGCAGTATTTT
NA,16,TRBJ1-6,NA,TRBV4-1,CASSPIRGIGNSPLHF,TGCGCCAGCAGTCCGATCAGGGGAATAGGTAATTCACCCCTCCACTTT
NA,16,TRBJ2-3,NA,TRBV14,CASSRGTFVGTDTQYF,TGTGCCAGCAGCCGCGGGACTTTCGTCGGCACAGATACGCAGTATTTT
few,16,TRBJ1-3,TRBD1,TRBV7-9,CASSLGQGATGNTIYF,TGTGCCAGCAGCTTAGGACAGGGCGCTACCGGAAACACCATATATTTT
NA,14,TRBJ1-6,TRBD1,TRBV19,CASSDTGGSSPLHF,TGTGCCAGTAGTGACACAGGGGGGAGTTCACCCCTCCACTTT
NA,15,TRBJ2-1,NA,TRBV3-1/TRBV3-2,CASSQDHNAYNEQFF,TGTGCCAGCAGCCAAGATCACAACGCCTACAATGAGCAGTTCTTC
NA,15,TRBJ2-1,TRBD2,TRBV7-2,CASSLNSLAGGEQFF,TGTGCCAGCAGCCTGAATTCCCTAGCGGGGGGAGAGCAGTTCTTC
NA,16,TRBJ2-5,NA,TRBV5-8,CASSPPKVLAEETQYF,TGTGCCAGCAGCCCCCCGAAGGTCTTAGCAGAAGAGACCCAGTACTTC
NA,15,TRBJ2-1,TRBD2,TRBV27,CASKGLAVGYNEQFF,TGTGCCAGCAAGGGGCTAGCGGTAGGCTACAATGAGCAGTTCTTC
NA,16,TRBJ2-1,NA,TRBV27,CASSRKQVSSYNEQFF,TGTGCCAGCAGTCGAAAACAGGTCAGCTCCTACAATGAGCAGTTCTTC
NA,16,TRBJ2-1,TRBD2,TRBV11-2,CASSFGTSGGYNEQFF,TGTGCCAGCAGCTTCGGGACTAGCGGGGGCTACAATGAGCAGTTCTTC
NA,16,TRBJ2-3,TRBD2,TRBV4-3,CASSQGRAGGTDTQYF,TGCGCCAGCAGCCAGGGGAGGGCGGGGGGCACAGATACGCAGTATTTT
NA,15,TRBJ1-2,NA,TRBV3-1/TRBV3-2,CASSHSRGGNYGYTF,TGTGCCAGCAGCCATAGTCGGGGGGGTAACTATGGCTACACCTTC
NA,14,TRBJ1-2,NA,TRBV2,CASSDGGTGFGYTF,TGTGCCAGCAGTGACGGAGGAACTGGTTTTGGCTACACCTTC
NA,15,TRBJ1-2,NA,TRBV6-1,CASSENNFGRVGYTF,TGTGCCAGCAGTGAGAATAACTTTGGGAGGGTTGGCTACACCTTC
few,16,TRBJ2-5,TRBD2,TRBV9,CASSVAGGRAGETQYF,TGTGCCAGCAGCGTAGCTGGCGGGAGGGCCGGAGAGACCCAGTACTTC
once,16,TRBJ2-7,TRBD2,TRBV19,CASSIGTSGRTYEQYF,TGTGCCAGTAGTATCGGGACTAGCGGGAGGACCTACGAGCAGTACTTC
NA,14,TRBJ1-6,NA,TRBV10-3,CATRWGADNSPLHF,TGTGCCACCAGGTGGGGCGCGGATAATTCACCCCTCCACTTT
NA,16,TRBJ1-1,NA,TRBV10-2,CASSDLVRTMNTEAFF,TGCGCCAGCAGTGACTTGGTCAGGACTATGAACACTGAAGCTTTCTTT
NA,14,TRBJ2-3,TRBD2,TRBV7-9,CASTIAGDTDTQYF,TGTGCCAGCACGATAGCGGGGGACACAGATACGCAGTATTTT
once,18,TRBJ2-6,TRBD1,TRBV5-8,CASSFFVGQDSGANVLTF,TGTGCCAGCAGCTTCTTTGTGGGACAGGACTCTGGGGCCAACGTCCTGACTTTC
NA,13,TRBJ2-7,NA,TRBV6-5,CASSSPLSREQYF,TGTGCCAGCAGTTCCCCTCTAAGCCGCGAGCAGTACTTC
once,15,TRBJ2-7,NA,TRBV6-5,CASTPVRTPLGEQYF,TGTGCCAGCACCCCGGTGAGGACTCCCTTAGGCGAGCAGTACTTC
NA,14,TRBJ1-3,NA,TRBV18,CASSRQAPGNTIYF,TGTGCCAGCTCACGACAGGCCCCTGGAAACACCATATATTTT
NA,15,TRBJ1-5,NA,TRBV4-2,CASSQFFQAGRPQHF,TGTGCCAGCAGCCAATTCTTCCAGGCCGGCCGGCCCCAGCATTTT
NA,16,TRBJ1-4,TRBD1,TRBV5-1,CASSPEDRATNEKLFF,TGCGCCAGCAGCCCGGAGGACAGGGCTACTAATGAAAAACTGTTTTTT
NA,15,TRBJ2-1,NA,TRBV18,CASSRLVGKQNEQFF,TGTGCCAGCTCACGACTAGTGGGTAAGCAGAATGAGCAGTTCTTC
NA,15,TRBJ2-1,TRBD1,TRBV28,CASSSAGQGNNEQFF,TGTGCCAGCAGTTCCGCGGGACAGGGTAACAATGAGCAGTTCTTC
many,18,TRBJ2-2,NA,TRBV7-8,CASSFADQGGGYTGELFF,TGTGCCAGCAGCTTCGCCGACCAGGGTGGTGGGTACACCGGGGAGCTGTTTTTT
NA,14,TRBJ1-2,NA,TRBV28,CASSWTDANYGYTF,TGTGCCAGCAGTTGGACAGACGCTAACTATGGCTACACCTTC
NA,16,TRBJ1-6,TRBD1,TRBV7-2,CASSPLSGTDISPLHF,TGTGCCAGCAGCCCCCTATCCGGGACAGATATTTCACCCCTCCACTTT
once,15,TRBJ2-1,NA,TRBV7-3,CASSLRGETYNEQFF,TGTGCCAGCAGCTTAAGGGGAGAGACCTACAATGAGCAGTTCTTC
NA,14,TRBJ2-2,NA,TRBV30,CAWSKDFNTGELFF,TGTGCCTGGAGTAAGGACTTCAACACCGGGGAGCTGTTTTTT
NA,14,TRBJ1-1,NA,TRBV2,CASSVGRERGEAFF,TGTGCCAGCAGTGTCGGACGGGAACGGGGGGAAGCTTTCTTT
NA,14,TRBJ2-7,NA,TRBV29-1,CSVRPRTVSYEQYF,TGCAGCGTCCGACCCCGTACAGTCTCCTACGAGCAGTACTTC
NA,17,TRBJ1-2,TRBD1,TRBV19,CASNPRDSAVRYYGYTF,TGTGCCAGTAATCCGAGGGACAGCGCCGTCCGTTATTATGGCTACACCTTC
NA,13,TRBJ1-1,NA,TRBV6-5,CASSVTEPTEAFF,TGTGCCAGCAGCGTGACAGAACCCACTGAAGCTTTCTTT
NA,17,TRBJ2-3,NA,TRBV9,CASSATRDKQFTDTQYF,TGTGCCAGCAGCGCGACCCGGGACAAGCAATTCACAGATACGCAGTATTTT
NA,13,TRBJ1-1,NA,TRBV4-3,CASSQDGGTEAFF,TGCGCCAGCAGCCAAGATGGAGGAACTGAAGCTTTCTTT
NA,16,TRBJ2-1,TRBD2,TRBV7-8,CASSLAGLPSYNEQFF,TGTGCCAGCAGCTTAGCGGGACTACCCTCTTACAATGAGCAGTTCTTC
many,13,TRBJ1-1,NA,TRBV5-1,CASSQGPRAEAFF,TGCGCCAGCAGCCAGGGGCCTCGTGCTGAAGCTTTCTTT
NA,16,TRBJ2-7,NA,TRBV6-6,CASSWSGGPESYEQYF,TGTGCCAGCAGTTGGTCTGGCGGGCCGGAGTCCTACGAGCAGTACTTC
NA,18,TRBJ1-1,TRBD1,TRBV3-1/TRBV3-2,CASSRRQGWTGANTEAFF,TGTGCCAGCAGCCGCCGACAGGGTTGGACTGGGGCGAACACTGAAGCTTTCTTT
NA,15,TRBJ1-6,NA,TRBV7-8,CASSLPGHTNSPLHF,TGTGCCAGCAGCTTACCGGGACACACTAATTCACCCCTCCACTTT
NA,14,TRBJ2-7,NA,TRBV28,CASRRTGFSYEQYF,TGTGCCAGCAGACGTACAGGGTTTTCCTACGAGCAGTACTTC
NA,13,TRBJ2-7,TRBD2,TRBV12-3/TRBV12-4,CASRASGRREQYF,TGTGCCAGCAGGGCTAGCGGGAGGCGCGAGCAGTACTTC
NA,13,TRBJ2-5,TRBD2,TRBV11-2,CASSTSGQETQYF,TGTGCCAGCAGCACTAGCGGGCAAGAGACCCAGTACTTC
NA,16,TRBJ1-2,TRBD1,TRBV18,CASSPTRGQLNYGYTF,TGTGCCAGCTCACCTACGCGGGGACAGCTTAACTATGGCTACACCTTC
once,16,TRBJ2-3,NA,TRBV7-8,CASSPSLGSRTDTQYF,TGTGCCAGCAGCCCGTCTCTCGGGAGTCGGACAGATACGCAGTATTTT
NA,13,TRBJ1-1,NA,TRBV7-3,CASSRDRTTEAFF,TGTGCCAGCAGTCGTGACAGGACGACTGAAGCTTTCTTT